The 26 T cell receptor beta chains reported below all come from one sample, sequenced in a study of blood T cell repertoires in COVID-19. The repertoire was sequenced with immunoSEQ multiplex PCR; TCRdb's copy has only in-frame clones and lacks some. The data show approximately 190,000 clones, 82% seen once. Sequencing was done on a sample of peripheral blood. The source of these receptors is a human donor with acute or convalescent COVID-19. The donor label of this sample is uncertain.

The chain uses TRBV5-6 and TRBJ2-7; no clear D gene. CDR1 SGHDT and CDR2 YYEEEE come from the germline V gene. The CDR3 length is 13 residues. Trimming pared 2 bases from V and 2 bases from J, leaving 8 bases between. The CDR3 DNA sequence: TGTGCCAGCAGCTTCTACAGCACCTACGAGCAGTACTTC. Translation gives CASSFYSTYEQYF. Using reference TRBV5-6 and TRBJ2-7 for the parts outside the CDR3, the full variable domain is DAGVTQSPTHLIKTRGQQVTLRCSPKSGHDTVSWYQQALGQGPQFIFQYYEEEERQRGNFPDRFSGHQFPNYSSELNVNALLLGDSALYLCASSFYSTYEQYFGPGTRLTVT.

The chain recombines TRBV30 with TRBJ2-5; D is unresolved. Per the germline V gene, CDR1 is GTSNPN and CDR2 is SVGIG (reference sequence). Trimming took off 0 bases at V and 6 bases at J, with 14 bases between the two ends. The CDR3 consists of 14 residues. The CDR3 here is CAWSVRGRQQTQYF. In DNA form, the CDR3 reads TGTGCCTGGAGTGTACGTGGCAGGCAACAGACCCAGTACTTC.

This clone has only one observation. The chain couples TRBV6-2 or TRBV6-3 to TRBJ1-2; no firm D call. Germline CDR1 MNHEY, CDR2 SVGEGT. The V and J ends lost 3 bases and 8 bases respectively, with 10 bases between them. The CDR3 length is 12 residues. The CDR3 DNA is TGTGCCAGCAGTTATGCAGAGAGGGGCTACACCTTC. Its translation: CASSYAERGYTF.

The chain recombines TRBV30 with TRBJ2-2; 13 bases agree with TRBD2. The germline gives CDR1 GTSNPN, CDR2 SVGIG (reference sequence). This CDR3 has 18 residues. Losses at the gene ends were 0 bases for V and 4 bases for J; bases not matched to a gene: 8. CDR3 DNA: TGTGCCTGGAGTGTAGGCAGACTAGCGGGAGGTAGCACCGGGGAGCTGTTTTTT. This gives the protein CAWSVGRLAGGSTGELFF.

This chain connects TRBV10-3 to TRBJ1-1; 8 nucleotides align to TRBD1. With 7 bases clipped from V and 4 bases from J, the junction kept 2 bases outside the gene matches. Germline CDR1 and CDR2: ENHRY and SYGVKD. The CDR3 extends over 12 amino acids. In DNA, the CDR3 is TGTGCCATCACACAGGGGGGCACTGAAGCTTTCTTT. Amino acid sequence: CAITQGGTEAFF.

The V gene is TRBV2, the J gene TRBJ1-6, with 9 positions matching TRBD1. This CDR3 is built from 14 residues. With 5 bases clipped from V and 10 bases from J, the junction kept 6 bases outside the gene matches. Germline V gene sequence: CDR1 SNHLY, CDR2 FYNNEI. The CDR3 nucleotides read TGTGCCAGCAGTTCTACAGGGGGCCGGTCACCCCTCCACTTT. Residues: CASSSTGGRSPLHF.

The J gene is TRBJ1-6, the V gene TRBV28, with TRBD1 identical over 9 bases. CDR1 and CDR2 (germline): MDHEN, SYDVKM. V was clipped by 6 bases and J by 4 bases; unmatched bases: 13. CDR3 size: 18 residues. In DNA, the CDR3 is TGTGCCAGCAGACCGGGGCGACAGGGGGGAAGATATAATTCACCCCTCCACTTT. Amino acids: CASRPGRQGGRYNSPLHF.

The CDR3 DNA sequence: TGTGCTAGTGGCCGGGGACAGCCAACTAATGAAAAACTGTTTTTT. Translated, it gives CASGRGQPTNEKLFF. The chain is built from TRBV12-5 and TRBJ1-4, with TRBD1 identical over 7 bases. V was pared by 6 bases and J by 0 bases, with 4 bases of the junction left unmatched. The germline CDR1 and CDR2 sequences are LGHNT and FRNRAP. The CDR3 is 15 amino acids.

The chain links TRBV5-1 to TRBJ2-1; TRBD2 matches at 8 bases. CDR3 length: 13 amino acids. The V and J ends lost 4 bases and 7 bases, in that order; junction bases with no gene match: 4. Per the germline V gene, CDR1 is SGHRS and CDR2 is YFSETQ. This CDR3 reads CASSRPGGNEQFF. CDR3 DNA: TGCGCCAGCAGCCGCCCGGGGGGGAATGAGCAGTTCTTC.

This chain joins TRBV18 and TRBJ2-5, with unresolved D. V shed 3 bases and J shed 0 bases, with 11 bases lying between them. The CDR3 totals 15 residues. Germline-derived CDR1 and CDR2 are KGHSH and LQKENI. In DNA, the CDR3 is TGTGCCAGCTCACCCTATGTCCCGTACCAAGAGACCCAGTACTTC. This gives the protein CASSPYVPYQETQYF.

This clone was counted between two and nine times. The chain has TRBV14 and TRBJ1-2, with 7 bases that match TRBD1. Germline lookup yields CDR1 SGHDN and CDR2 FVKESK. The CDR3 sequence is 16 residues long. J lost 8 bases, V lost 4 bases, and 16 bases had no gene match. The CDR3 DNA reads as TGTGCCAGCAGCCTAACAGGGGCTCCACGCCTGGGGGGCTACACCTTC. Protein product: CASSLTGAPRLGGYTF. The full variable domain, with the rest looked up from reference TRBV14 and TRBJ1-2, is EAGVTQFPSHSVIEKGQTVTLRCDPISGHDNLYWYRRVMGKEIKFLLHFVKESKQDESGMPNNRFLAERTGGTYSTLKVQPAELEDSGVYFCASSLTGAPRLGGYTFGSGTRLTVV.

The genes are TRBV29-1 and TRBJ1-1, with D perhaps matching TRBD1 (5 bases). The germline gives CDR1 SQVTM, CDR2 ANQGSEA. V lost 5 bases, J lost 1 base, and 8 bases lay in between. The CDR3 is 12 amino acids. The CDR3 sequence is CSVRRGNTEAFF. The CDR3 DNA reads as TGCAGCGTTCGAAGGGGGAACACTGAAGCTTTCTTT.

V usage is TRBV5-4 and J usage is TRBJ1-2; 7 nucleotides line up with TRBD1. Germline V gene sequence: CDR1 SGHNT, CDR2 YYREEE (reference sequence). CDR3 size: 14 residues. Trimming took 2 bases from V and 8 from J; bases not matched to a gene: 9. The CDR3 nucleotides read TGTGCCAGCAGCTTAACCTACGGGACAGCCGGCTACACCTTC. Translation gives CASSLTYGTAGYTF. The complete variable domain, with remaining parts taken from reference TRBV5-4 and TRBJ1-2, reads ETGVTQSPTHLIKTRGQQVTLRCSSQSGHNTVSWYQQALGQGPQFIFQYYREEENGRGNFPPRFSGLQFPNYSSELNVNALELDDSALYLCASSLTYGTAGYTFGSGTRLTVV.

A single count supports this clone. The chain recombines TRBV24-1 with TRBJ2-5; 11 nucleotides align to TRBD1. CDR1 and CDR2 (germline): KGHDR, SFDVKD. The J segment lost 5 bases and the V segment lost 3 bases, leaving 4 bases of the junction unmatched. This CDR3 comprises 15 residues. The CDR3, as DNA: TGTGCCACCAGTGATGGGGACAGGGGGGGGGAGACCCAGTACTTC. Its protein is CATSDGDRGGETQYF.

A word on this clone: This CDR3 is also generated by other DNA sequences in the sample. This rearrangement joins TRBV18 to TRBJ2-5; 9 bases line up with TRBD1. CDR3 length: 15 amino acids. Trimming cost V 4 bases and J 2 bases; bases outside gene matches: 5. Looked up from germline, CDR1 is KGHSH and CDR2 is LQKENI. In DNA, the CDR3 is TGTGCCAGCTCACTCTCGACAGGGGGGCAAGAGACCCAGTACTTC. Protein: CASSLSTGGQETQYF.

The J gene is TRBJ1-1, the V gene TRBV9; D not certain. CDR1 is SGDLS, CDR2 YYNGEE, per germline. CDR3 size: 13 residues. Trimming shortened V by 0 bases and J by 0 bases, and 3 bases separated the two germline ends. The CDR3 nucleotides read TGTGCCAGCAGCGTAGCCATGAACACTGAAGCTTTCTTT. This gives the protein CASSVAMNTEAFF.

This chain uses TRBV7-2 with TRBJ2-1, with D tentatively TRBD2 (6 bases). Germline V gene lookup returns CDR1 SGHTA and CDR2 FQGNSA. V dropped 5 bases and J dropped 6 bases, with 11 bases sitting between them. This CDR3 spans 13 amino acids. DNA of the CDR3: TGTGCCAGCAGCCCCGTCGGGGGCAATGAGCAGTTCTTC. Translating gives CASSPVGGNEQFF.

This chain uses TRBV14 with TRBJ2-1, with TRBD2 identical over 11 bases. CDR1 and CDR2 (germline): SGHDN, FVKESK. The CDR3 extends over 15 amino acids. The V segment lost 4 bases and the J segment 5 bases; nucleotides outside the gene matches: 4. CDR3 amino acids: CASSLAGGPHNEQFF. The CDR3 coding sequence is TGTGCCAGCAGCCTAGCGGGAGGGCCCCACAATGAGCAGTTCTTC.

The chain couples TRBV6-5 to TRBJ2-7; D might be TRBD1 (6 bases). The V end was cut by 7 bases, the J end by 2 bases, with 15 bases between. The CDR3 has 14 amino acids. Germline-derived CDR1 and CDR2 are MNHEY and SVGAGI. The CDR3 loop is CASTLGRGPYEQYF. The CDR3 DNA reads TGTGCCAGCACTCTGGGCAGGGGCCCCTACGAGCAGTACTTC.

The chain recombines TRBV30 with TRBJ1-4, with no clear D. Trimming removed 0 bases from V and 4 bases from J, with 6 bases in between. The CDR3 is 13 residues long. Germline CDR1 and CDR2: GTSNPN and SVGIG (reference sequence). CDR3 in amino acids: CAWSVSFNEKLFF. The CDR3 coding sequence is TGTGCCTGGAGTGTAAGCTTTAATGAAAAACTGTTTTTT. The full variable domain, completed using reference TRBV30 and TRBJ1-4, is SQTIHQWPATLVQPVGSPLSLECTVEGTSNPNLYWYRQAAGRGLQLLFYSVGIGQISSEVPQNLSASRPQDRQFILSSKKLLLSDSGFYLCAWSVSFNEKLFFGSGTQLSVL.

The rearrangement joins TRBV6-1 to TRBJ1-2; 9 bases match TRBD1. CDR1 MNHNS and CDR2 SASEGT come from the germline V gene. J lost 7 bases, V lost 0 bases, and 6 bases had no gene match. CDR3 size: 15 residues. In DNA form, the CDR3 reads TGTGCCAGCAGTGAAGCTGGACAGGGGAGGGGTGGCTACACCTTC. Amino acids: CASSEAGQGRGGYTF.

This chain connects TRBV30 to TRBJ1-1; weak D call: TRBD1 (5 bases). Trimming took off 4 bases at V and 1 base at J, with 13 bases between the two ends. CDR3 length: 14 residues. In germline, CDR1 is GTSNPN, CDR2 SVGIG (reference sequence). The CDR3 DNA sequence: TGTGCCTGGAAAATTGGCGGGGGGAACACTGAAGCTTTCTTT. This sequence encodes CAWKIGGGNTEAFF.

The genes are TRBV3-1 (or the pseudogene TRBV3-2) and TRBJ1-1, with D unresolved. V was trimmed by 3 bases and J by 7 bases, leaving 9 bases between them. From germline, CDR1 is LGHDT and CDR2 YNNKEL (reference sequence). The CDR3 consists of 12 residues. The CDR3 nucleotides read TGTGCCAGCAGCCATGAGGAGAGTGAAGCTTTCTTT. Protein sequence: CASSHEESEAFF.

This chain links TRBV5-4 with TRBJ1-2, with 7 nucleotides matching TRBD1. This CDR3 has 13 amino acids. Germline V gene data show CDR1 as SGHNT and CDR2 as YYREEE (reference sequence). The V gene end was trimmed by 4 bases and the J gene end by 3 bases; junction bases not matched to a gene: 3. The chain's CDR3 is CASSTTGDYGYTF. Written as DNA, the CDR3 is TGTGCCAGCAGCACTACAGGGGACTATGGCTACACCTTC.

The chain has TRBV7-9 and TRBJ2-2, with 7 bases lining up with TRBD1. CDR3 length equals 15 residues. V gave up 5 bases and J gave up 0 bases; unmatched junction bases: 3. Germline V gene lookup returns CDR1 SEHNR and CDR2 FQNEAQ (reference sequence). Here the CDR3 reads CASSTGAANTGELFF. The DNA of the CDR3 is TGTGCCAGCAGCACAGGGGCCGCGAACACCGGGGAGCTGTTTTTT.

This chain joins TRBV24-1 and TRBJ1-2; perhaps TRBD1 as D (6 bases). Trimming removed 10 bases from V and 7 bases from J, with 15 bases in between. This CDR3 is built from 12 residues. In germline, CDR1 is KGHDR, CDR2 SFDVKD. The CDR3 DNA reads TGTGCCACAGCCGCGGGGGCAGCTGGCTACACCTTC. It is translated as CATAAGAAGYTF.